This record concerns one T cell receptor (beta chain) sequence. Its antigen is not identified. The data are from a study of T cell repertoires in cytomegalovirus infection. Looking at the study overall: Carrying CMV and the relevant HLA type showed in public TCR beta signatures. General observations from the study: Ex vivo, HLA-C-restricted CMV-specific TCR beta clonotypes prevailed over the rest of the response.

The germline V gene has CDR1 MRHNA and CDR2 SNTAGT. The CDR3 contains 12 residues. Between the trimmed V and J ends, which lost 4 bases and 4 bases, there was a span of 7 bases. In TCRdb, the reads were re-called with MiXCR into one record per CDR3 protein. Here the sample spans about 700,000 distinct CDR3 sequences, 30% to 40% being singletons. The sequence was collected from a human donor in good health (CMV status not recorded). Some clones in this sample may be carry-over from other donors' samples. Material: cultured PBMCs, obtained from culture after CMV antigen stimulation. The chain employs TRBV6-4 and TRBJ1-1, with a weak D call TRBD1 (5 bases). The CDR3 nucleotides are TGTGCCAGCAGTGGACAGCTCACTGAAGCTTTCTTT. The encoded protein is CASSGQLTEAFF.